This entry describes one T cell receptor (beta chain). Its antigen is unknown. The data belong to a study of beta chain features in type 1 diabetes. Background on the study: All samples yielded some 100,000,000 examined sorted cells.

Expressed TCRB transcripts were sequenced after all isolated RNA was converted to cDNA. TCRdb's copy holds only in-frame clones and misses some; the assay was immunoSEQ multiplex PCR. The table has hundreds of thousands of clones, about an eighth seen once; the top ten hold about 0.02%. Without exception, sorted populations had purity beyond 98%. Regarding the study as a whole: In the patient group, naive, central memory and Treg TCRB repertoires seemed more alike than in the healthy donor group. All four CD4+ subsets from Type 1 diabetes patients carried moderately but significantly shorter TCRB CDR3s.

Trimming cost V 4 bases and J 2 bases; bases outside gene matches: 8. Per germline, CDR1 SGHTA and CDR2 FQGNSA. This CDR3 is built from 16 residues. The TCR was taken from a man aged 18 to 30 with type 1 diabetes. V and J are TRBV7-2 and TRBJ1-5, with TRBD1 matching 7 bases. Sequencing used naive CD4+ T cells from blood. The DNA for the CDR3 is TGTGCCAGCAGCTCCTCCATCGACAGGGGCAATCAGCCCCAGCATTTT. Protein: CASSSSIDRGNQPQHF.